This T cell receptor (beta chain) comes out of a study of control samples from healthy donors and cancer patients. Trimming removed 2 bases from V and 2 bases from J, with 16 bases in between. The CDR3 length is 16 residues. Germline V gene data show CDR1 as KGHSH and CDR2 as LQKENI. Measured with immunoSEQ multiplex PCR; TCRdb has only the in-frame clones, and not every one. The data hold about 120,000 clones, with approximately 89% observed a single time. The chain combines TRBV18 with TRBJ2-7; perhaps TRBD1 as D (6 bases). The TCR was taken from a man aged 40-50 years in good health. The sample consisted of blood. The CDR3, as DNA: TGTGCCAGCTCACCAATAAGTAGCCAGGGGACCTACGAGCAGTACTTC. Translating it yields CASSPISSQGTYEQYF.